The text below deals with one TCR beta chain. These data belong to a study of blood T cell repertoires in COVID-19. The wider study: Specimens from acute and convalescent COVID-19 originated in the United States, Italy and Spain. PBMCs, B-cell-depleted T cells, or T cells provided the cDNA or gDNA that made up the material.

In the study's own analysis: Quantification of nucleated cells was approximated via reference gene primer amplification. Sequencing used immunoSEQ multiplex PCR; TCRdb keeps in-frame clones, though not all of them. For V, J and clone size, that table is used; D and trimming come from the DNA. The data contain 200,000 to 300,000 clones, about 87% of them singletons. V lost 3 bases to trimming and J lost 5 bases, with 14 bases between them. The germline CDR1 and CDR2 sequences are MNHEY and SMNVEV (reference sequence). The CDR3 contains 16 residues. Specimen: peripheral blood. The source of this sequence is a woman in her sixties or seventies with active or convalescent COVID-19. The genes are TRBV27 and TRBJ1-6; D unclear. CDR3 DNA sequence: TGTGCCAGCAGTTTCCTAAGCCAGGTCGATAATTCACCCCTCCACTTT. This encodes CASSFLSQVDNSPLHF.